Following are 26 T cell receptor beta chains from one sample sequenced in a study of shared clonotypes between healthy human individuals. Repertoires were generated with immunoSEQ multiplex PCR, while TCRdb's copy carries only in-frame clones and drops some. In the table there are millions of clones, roughly 96% of which are singletons. Sequenced sample: naive CD4+ T cells sorted from blood. Subset of the sample: CD45RA+ positively selected. The receptors stem from a man aged 18-30 years in good health.

This rearrangement joins TRBV15 to TRBJ1-5, with D unclear. This CDR3 region has 17 residues. V lost 1 base and J lost 2, with 15 bases in between. Germline CDR1 is LNHNV and CDR2 is YYDKDF (reference sequence). CDR3 nucleotides: TGTGCCACCAGCAGAGTAGGGCGCGGCTCTGGCAATCAGCCCCAGCATTTT. Translated: CATSRVGRGSGNQPQHF.

The gene calls are TRBV28 and TRBJ1-2, with a tentative D call TRBD1 (5 bases). The germline V gene has CDR1 MDHEN and CDR2 SYDVKM. V lost 4 bases and J 5 bases, leaving 11 bases between the germline ends. The CDR3 contains 13 residues. CDR3 sequence reads: CASSSTGRYGYTF. The DNA for the CDR3 is TGTGCCAGCAGTTCCACGGGGCGGTATGGCTACACCTTC.

The chain uses TRBV11-2 and TRBJ2-7, with unresolved D. The CDR3 spans 13 residues. V lost 2 bases to trimming and J lost 5 bases, with 10 bases between them. The germline V gene encodes CDR1 SGHAT and CDR2 FQNNGV. The CDR3 loop reads CASSLSGRDEQYF. CDR3 coding DNA: TGTGCCAGCAGCTTATCCGGCCGGGACGAGCAGTACTTC. The full variable domain, rest sourced from reference TRBV11-2 and TRBJ2-7, is EAGVAQSPRYKIIEKRQSVAFWCNPISGHATLYWYQQILGQGPKLLIQFQNNGVVDDSQLPKDRFSAERLKGVDSTLKIQPAKLEDSAVYLCASSLSGRDEQYFGPGTRLTVT.

This clone occurred a few times. The CDR3 spells CATSGGTSGGYTF. CDR3 coding DNA: TGTGCCACATCGGGGGGGACCTCCGGTGGCTACACCTTC. The J gene is TRBJ1-2, the V gene TRBV6-5, with D possibly being TRBD1 (5 bases). V lost 10 bases and J 7 bases, leaving 19 bases between the germline ends. The CDR3 runs to 13 residues. The germline CDR1 and CDR2 sequences are MNHEY and SVGAGI.

The chain combines TRBV28 with TRBJ1-2, with D perhaps matching TRBD1 (6 bases). V dropped 3 bases and J dropped 4 bases, with 9 bases sitting between them. Germline loops: CDR1 MDHEN, CDR2 SYDVKM. The length of the CDR3 is 13 residues. The CDR3 here is CASSFGGAYGYTF. The CDR3 region has the DNA TGTGCCAGCAGTTTCGGGGGGGCCTATGGCTACACCTTC.

V gene TRBV6-5 combines with J gene TRBJ2-7, with D uncertain. Per the germline V gene, CDR1 is MNHEY and CDR2 is SVGAGI. The CDR3 is 11 amino acids. Trimming took off 8 bases at V and 4 bases at J, with 9 bases between the two ends. CDR3 sequence reads: CASGPDYEQYF. CDR3 bases: TGTGCCAGCGGTCCGGATTACGAGCAGTACTTC.

Comments on this clone: The same CDR3 also results from other DNA sequences found in this sample. The chain's CDR3 is CASSEARQGNSPLHF. CDR3 nucleotides: TGTGCCAGCAGTGAAGCACGGCAGGGCAATTCACCCCTCCACTTT. This rearrangement joins TRBV2 to TRBJ1-6; possible D gene TRBD1, 5 bases. The CDR3 spans 15 residues. Germline CDR1 and CDR2: SNHLY and FYNNEI. V lost 0 bases and J lost 7, with 10 bases in between.

This chain connects TRBV19 to TRBJ2-7; the D is unclear. Germline values: CDR1 LNHDA, CDR2 SQIVND (reference sequence). Trimming shortened V by 6 bases and J by 6 bases, and 18 bases separated the two germline ends. CDR3 length equals 14 residues. CDR3 nucleotide sequence: TGTGCCAGTAGCCGTACCAGTGGAAGGGTCGAGCAGTACTTC. This codes for CASSRTSGRVEQYF.

The rearrangement links TRBV11-2 to TRBJ2-7; 10 bases are shared with TRBD2. Trimming removed 2 bases from V and 0 bases from J; junction bases left unmatched: 7. Germline V gives CDR1 SGHAT, CDR2 FQNNGV. The CDR3 totals 17 residues. The CDR3 loop is CASSLTLAGERSYEQYF. The CDR3 DNA follows: TGTGCCAGCAGCTTAACGCTAGCGGGAGAACGCTCCTACGAGCAGTACTTC.

With regard to this clone: The identical CDR3 is also encoded by other nucleotide sequences in the sample. The CDR3 loop reads CASSSQMNTEAFF. CDR3 nucleotides: TGTGCCAGCAGCTCCCAGATGAACACTGAAGCTTTCTTT. V and J are TRBV7-9 and TRBJ1-1; D is unclear. Germline assignment: CDR1 SEHNR and CDR2 FQNEAQ (reference sequence). The CDR3 runs 13 residues. V was cut by 4 bases and J by 0 bases, with 6 bases left in between.

This chain links TRBV5-4 with TRBJ1-1; weak D call: TRBD1 (5 bases). CDR3 length equals 14 residues. V lost 0 bases to trimming and J lost 4 bases, with 10 bases between them. Germline lookup yields CDR1 SGHNT and CDR2 YYREEE (reference sequence). CDR3 sequence reads: CASSLAKGLTEAFF. The CDR3 coding sequence is TGTGCCAGCAGCTTGGCAAAGGGACTCACTGAAGCTTTCTTT.

This chain links TRBV19 with TRBJ2-7, with D unresolved. The length of the CDR3 is 12 residues. From germline, CDR1 is LNHDA and CDR2 SQIVND (reference sequence). V dropped 5 bases and J dropped 5 bases, with 10 bases sitting between them. This chain's CDR3 is CASSRRPNEQYF. The CDR3 DNA reads as TGTGCCAGTAGTCGTCGTCCAAACGAGCAGTACTTC.

J is TRBJ1-1 and V is TRBV18; D is possibly TRBD1 (6 bases). V was cut by 0 bases and J by 4 bases, with 18 bases left in between. This CDR3 contains 17 residues. In germline, CDR1 is KGHSH, CDR2 LQKENI. CDR3 sequence (DNA): TGTGCCAGCTCACCACCCGAACAGGGTCTGCGAGCCACTGAAGCTTTCTTT. This encodes CASSPPEQGLRATEAFF.

A few counts support this clone. The chain employs TRBV6-5 and TRBJ1-6; weak D call: TRBD1 (5 bases). The germline CDR1 and CDR2 sequences are MNHEY and SVGAGI. The V end was cut by 7 bases, the J end by 7 bases, with 14 bases between. The length of the CDR3 is 14 residues. The CDR3 here is CASNKNGGNSPLHF. The CDR3 region has the DNA TGTGCCAGCAACAAAAACGGGGGAAATTCACCCCTCCACTTT.

The CDR3 nucleotides read TGTGCCAGCAGCTCCGCCCCGGACACTGAAGCTTTCTTT. As protein: CASSSAPDTEAFF. The rearrangement links TRBV7-2 to TRBJ1-1; no reliable D call. Germline loops: CDR1 SGHTA, CDR2 FQGNSA. CDR3 length: 13 residues. Trimming took 4 bases from V and 3 from J, leaving 9 bases between them.

This chain joins TRBV2 and TRBJ2-1; tentatively, D is TRBD2 (6 bases). Germline V gene sequence: CDR1 SNHLY, CDR2 FYNNEI. V was shortened by 6 bases and J by 9 bases, with 12 bases between the two germline ends. The CDR3 loop spans 12 amino acids. The CDR3 DNA reads as TGTGCCAGCAGAGGAAGGAGGGGTGAGCAGTTCTTC. Its protein is CASRGRRGEQFF. Full variable domain (outside the CDR3, taken from reference TRBV2 and TRBJ2-1): EPEVTQTPSHQVTQMGQEVILRCVPISNHLYFYWYRQILGQKVEFLVSFYNNEISEKSEIFDDQFSVERPDGSNFTLKIRSTKLEDSAMYFCASRGRRGEQFFGPGTRLTVL.

The rearrangement uses TRBV7-8 and TRBJ1-2; maybe TRBD1 (6 bases). Trimming removed 8 bases at V and 2 bases at J, with 15 bases between. CDR3 length: 14 amino acids. Germline CDR1 SGHVS, CDR2 FQNEAQ. The CDR3 here is CASAKGELNYGYTF. The CDR3 DNA reads as TGTGCCAGCGCCAAGGGGGAGTTGAACTATGGCTACACCTTC. Full variable domain (rest looked up from reference TRBV7-8 and TRBJ1-2): GAGVSQSPRYKVAKRGQDVALRCDPISGHVSLFWYQQALGQGPEFLTYFQNEAQLDKSGLPSDRFFAERPEGSVSTLKIQRTQQEDSAVYLCASAKGELNYGYTFGSGTRLTVV.

The CDR3 region is CAWSVDPPDTQYF. The CDR3 DNA follows: TGTGCCTGGAGTGTCGACCCCCCAGATACGCAGTATTTT. The V gene is TRBV30, the J gene TRBJ2-3; D unresolved. The CDR3 consists of 13 residues. V was pared by 0 bases and J by 4 bases, with 8 bases between. Germline CDR1 is GTSNPN and CDR2 is SVGIG (reference sequence).

This clone was counted a single time. The chain has TRBV6-1 and TRBJ2-7, with D hard to call. V lost 6 bases and J lost 3, with 18 bases in between. The CDR3 is made up of 15 amino acids. Germline V lookup: CDR1 MNHNS, CDR2 SASEGT. Here the CDR3 DNA reads TGTGCCAGCAGAATGACCAGGACGCATTACTACGAGCAGTACTTC. Translating gives CASRMTRTHYYEQYF.

About this clone: Within the sample, other DNA sequences also encode this same CDR3. J is TRBJ1-3 and V is TRBV5-1; D is uncertain. The CDR3 sequence is 15 residues long. V was pared by 0 bases and J by 0 bases, with 7 bases between. Germline V gives CDR1 SGHRS, CDR2 YFSETQ. In DNA form, the CDR3 reads TGCGCCAGCAGCTTGGGGGAGAGCTCTGGAAACACCATATATTTT. Its protein product is CASSLGESSGNTIYF.

CDR3 sequence: CAWRETEAEQYF. CDR3 nucleotide sequence: TGTGCCTGGAGGGAGACCGAAGCCGAGCAGTACTTC. V usage is TRBV30 and J usage is TRBJ2-7; D call uncertain. CDR3 size: 12 residues. Germline V gene sequence: CDR1 GTSNPN, CDR2 SVGIG (reference sequence). V gave up 3 bases and J gave up 6 bases, with 12 bases separating them.

This clone occurred once. The genes are TRBV10-3 and TRBJ2-2; D ambiguous. The germline gives CDR1 ENHRY, CDR2 SYGVKD. Trimming cost V 4 bases and J 2 bases, with 11 bases left between them. The CDR3 runs to 15 residues. The CDR3 region has the DNA TGTGCCATCAGTGCTTGGGTCACTAACACCGGGGAGCTGTTTTTT. Translation: CAISAWVTNTGELFF.

This clone was observed once. V is TRBV20-1 and J is TRBJ1-2, with D hard to call. V dropped 6 bases and J dropped 7 bases, with 9 bases sitting between them. CDR1 and CDR2 (germline): DFQATT, SNEGSKA (reference sequence). This CDR3 has 10 residues. CDR3 DNA: TGCAGTGCCCCTTGGGGTGGCTACACCTTC. Amino acid sequence: CSAPWGGYTF.

The chain joins TRBV29-1 to TRBJ1-1; TRBD1 matches 7 bases. From germline, CDR1 is SQVTM and CDR2 ANQGSEA. CDR3 length equals 12 residues. The V and J ends lost 7 bases and 4 bases, in that order; junction bases with no gene match: 6. In DNA, the CDR3 is TGCAGCGCGATTAGACAGGGCACTGAAGCTTTCTTT. This encodes CSAIRQGTEAFF.

The rearrangement joins TRBV19 to TRBJ2-1, with TRBD2 identical over 11 bases. Trimming at V came to 1 base and at J to 12 bases, leaving 11 bases not matched to a gene. The CDR3 runs to 16 residues. Germline loops: CDR1 LNHDA, CDR2 SQIVND (reference sequence). CDR3 nucleotides: TGTGCCAGTAGTATAGGGGGGACTAGCGGCCCTCGGGTGCAGTTCTTC. Encoded protein: CASSIGGTSGPRVQFF. Together with reference TRBV19 and TRBJ2-1, the CDR3 gives the full variable domain: DGGITQSPKYLFRKEGQNVTLSCEQNLNHDAMYWYRQDPGQGLRLIYYSQIVNDFQKGDIAEGYSVSREKKESFPLTVTSAQKNPTAFYLCASSIGGTSGPRVQFFGPGTRLTVL.

The rearrangement joins TRBV12-5 to TRBJ2-7; D gene unclear. CDR1 and CDR2 (germline): LGHNT, FRNRAP. The CDR3 loop spans 16 amino acids. Trimming left V 8 bases short and J 2 bases short, with 22 bases between. CDR3 sequence reads: CASYATSGSKAYEQYF. The CDR3 DNA is TGTGCTAGTTACGCCACTTCCGGCAGTAAAGCCTACGAGCAGTACTTC.